Each of the 9 T cell receptor beta chains below was sequenced from the same sample in a study of patients and donors after allogeneic stem cell transplantation. TCRdb re-called the RT-PCR reads through MiXCR, storing one row per CDR3 protein. Of 25,000 to 40,000 distinct CDR3 sequences listed, around 40% are singletons. Sequencing was performed on blood, either unsorted or a sorted T cell fraction (not recorded which). The receptors were sampled from a human donor who was either an allogeneic HSCT recipient or a stem cell or donor lymphocyte infusion donor (not recorded which). It is not recorded whose cells these are; they may come from a transplant donor.

The chain employs TRBV6-5 and TRBJ2-5; D is uncertain. The CDR3 spans 16 residues. Between the trimmed V and J ends, which lost 4 bases and 1 base, there was a span of 16 bases. Germline-derived CDR1 and CDR2 are MNHEY and SVGAGI. The CDR3 sequence: CASSSPFSGLQETQYF. The CDR3 region has the DNA TGTGCCAGCAGTTCCCCCTTTTCTGGGCTCCAAGAGACCCAGTACTTC.

This chain joins TRBV5-1 and TRBJ1-6; D uncertain. Trimming removed 3 bases at V and 0 bases at J, with 16 bases between. Germline V gene sequence: CDR1 SGHRS, CDR2 YFSETQ. The CDR3 has 18 amino acids. CDR3 region: CASSWWPYFGSYNSPLHF. Written as DNA, the CDR3 is TGCGCCAGCAGCTGGTGGCCTTATTTCGGCTCCTATAATTCACCCCTCCACTTT.

The rearrangement joins TRBV29-1 to TRBJ2-3; D call uncertain. V lost 6 bases and J lost 14, with 9 bases in between. This CDR3 comprises 8 residues. Germline lookup yields CDR1 SQVTM and CDR2 ANQGSEA. CDR3 coding DNA: TGCAGCGTCCCCGGCCGGTATTTT. It encodes CSVPGRYF.

CDR3 amino acids: CASSLGAGFMTDTQYF. CDR3 DNA: TGTGCCAGCAGCTTGGGGGCCGGGTTTATGACAGATACGCAGTATTTT. The chain combines TRBV5-5 with TRBJ2-3; D is uncertain. V lost 0 bases and J 3 bases, leaving 14 bases between the germline ends. The CDR3 consists of 16 residues. The germline V gene has CDR1 SGHKS and CDR2 YYEKEE (reference sequence). The full variable domain, in which reference TRBV5-5 and TRBJ2-3 provide the parts outside the CDR3, is DAGVTQSPTHLIKTRGQQVTLRCSPISGHKSVSWYQQVLGQGPQFIFQYYEKEERGRGNFPDRFSARQFPNYSSELNVNALLLGDSALYLCASSLGAGFMTDTQYFGPGTRLTVL.

The J gene is TRBJ1-6, the V gene TRBV15, with a possible D match to TRBD1 (5 bases). This CDR3 has 13 residues. Germline-derived CDR1 and CDR2 are LNHNV and YYDKDF (reference sequence). Trimming took 1 base from V and 10 from J, leaving 8 bases between them. As DNA, the CDR3 is TGTGCCACCAGCAGAGCCCAGGGCTCACCCCTCCACTTT. Its translation: CATSRAQGSPLHF.

The V and J genes are TRBV5-6 and TRBJ1-1; 7 bases align to TRBD1. Germline CDR1 reads SGHDT; CDR2 reads YYEEEE. The J segment lost 1 base and the V segment lost 4 bases, leaving 10 bases of the junction unmatched. This CDR3 comprises 16 residues. The CDR3 DNA sequence: TGTGCCAGCAGCGACGGGCCCCACAGGGGGAACACTGAAGCTTTCTTT. Its translation is CASSDGPHRGNTEAFF.

This clonotype has just a few counts. V and J are TRBV5-6 and TRBJ2-5; D is uncertain. Germline CDR1 and CDR2: SGHDT and YYEEEE. The CDR3 covers 13 residues. V was trimmed by 0 bases and J by 5 bases, leaving 8 bases between them. The CDR3 is CASSLVAEETQYF. As DNA, the CDR3 is TGTGCCAGCAGCTTGGTTGCGGAGGAGACCCAGTACTTC.

This clonotype was seen a handful of times. The chain employs TRBV7-2 and TRBJ2-5; TRBD1 or TRBD2 may be the D gene (6 bases each). V lost 1 base, J lost 5 bases, and 17 bases lay in between. The length of the CDR3 is 16 residues. The germline V gene encodes CDR1 SGHTA and CDR2 FQGNSA. The DNA of the CDR3 is TGTGCCAGCAGCTTAGAGTACTCGGGGGCCGGGGAGACCCAGTACTTC. Translation: CASSLEYSGAGETQYF.

The rearrangement links TRBV5-5 to TRBJ2-3; perhaps TRBD1 as D (6 bases). The germline CDR1 and CDR2 sequences are SGHKS and YYEKEE (reference sequence). V was pared by 1 base and J by 4 bases, with 13 bases between. This CDR3 is 15 amino acids long. The CDR3 protein is CASSLRQGFSDTQYF. CDR3 nucleotides: TGTGCCAGCAGCTTGAGGCAGGGGTTTTCAGATACGCAGTATTTT.